Presented here are 30 T cell receptor beta chains from one specimen sequenced in a study of glioma-infiltrating T cells after dendritic cell vaccination. Produced via immunoSEQ multiplex PCR; TCRdb's table is partial and in-frame only. The sample holds about 46,000 clones; around nine tenths are singletons and the top ten take around 5%. Described time point: after dendritic cell vaccination, including at tumor progression/relapse. This specimen consisted of blood, obtained after dendritic cell vaccination. Receptor source: a human donor with glioblastoma.

This chain connects TRBV10-3 to TRBJ2-1; 9 nucleotides match TRBD1. Trimming took 8 bases from V and 0 from J; bases not matched to a gene: 5. The CDR3 sequence is 15 residues long. Germline assignment: CDR1 ENHRY and CDR2 SYGVKD. The CDR3 bases are TGTGCCATCGGACAGGGGTCGAGCTCCTACAATGAGCAGTTCTTC. It is translated as CAIGQGSSSYNEQFF.

This rearrangement joins TRBV9 to TRBJ1-5; weak D call: TRBD1 (6 bases). The CDR3 has 15 amino acids. Trimming removed 0 bases from V and 5 bases from J, with 12 bases in between. The germline V gene encodes CDR1 SGDLS and CDR2 YYNGEE. The CDR3: CASSVAPEGDQPQHF. Written as DNA, the CDR3 is TGTGCCAGCAGCGTAGCCCCCGAGGGGGATCAGCCCCAGCATTTT.

This chain joins TRBV28 and TRBJ2-7, with 9 bases identical to TRBD2. V dropped 6 bases and J dropped 6; count of bases not matched to a gene: 18. Germline CDR1 is MDHEN and CDR2 is SYDVKM. The CDR3 is 17 residues long. In DNA form, the CDR3 reads TGTGCCAGCAGCACCCAAATTACCGGGACTAGCTTTCGCGAGCAGTACTTC. It codes for CASSTQITGTSFREQYF.

The rearrangement joins TRBV11-3 to TRBJ2-7; D gene ambiguous. From germline, CDR1 is SGHNT and CDR2 YENEEA. CDR3 length: 13 residues. V lost 6 bases and J lost 3, with 12 bases in between. For the CDR3, the DNA is TGTGCCAGCAGTTTGGCCCCAATCTACGAGCAGTACTTC. Residues: CASSLAPIYEQYF.

This chain joins TRBV6-6 and TRBJ2-5; TRBD2 might be the D (6 bases). This CDR3 region has 11 residues. Trimming cost V 11 bases and J 4 bases, with 11 bases left between them. CDR1 and CDR2 (germline): MNHNY, SVGAGI (reference sequence). Written as DNA, the CDR3 is TGTGCCGGGGGGTATGCAGAGACCCAGTACTTC. This gives the protein CAGGYAETQYF.

This rearrangement joins TRBV13 to TRBJ2-7, with 8 positions matching TRBD1. The CDR3 consists of 15 residues. With 5 bases clipped from V and 4 bases from J, the junction kept 10 bases outside the gene matches. CDR1 PRHDT and CDR2 FYEKMQ come from the germline V gene (reference sequence). The CDR3: CASSPTGGLWYEQYF. DNA for the CDR3: TGTGCCAGCAGCCCAACAGGGGGATTGTGGTACGAGCAGTACTTC.

The chain links TRBV9 to TRBJ2-7; 7 nucleotides align to TRBD2. The trim removed 4 bases at V and 5 bases at J, leaving 12 bases unmatched. Germline V lookup: CDR1 SGDLS, CDR2 YYNGEE. The CDR3 spans 15 residues. Here the CDR3 DNA reads TGTGCCAGCAGCTATAGCGGGCTAGCGGTCCACGAGCAGTACTTC. This codes for CASSYSGLAVHEQYF. The full variable domain, completed using reference TRBV9 and TRBJ2-7, is DSGVTQTPKHLITATGQRVTLRCSPRSGDLSVYWYQQSLDQGLQFLIQYYNGEERAKGNILERFSAQQFPDLHSELNLSSLELGDSALYFCASSYSGLAVHEQYFGPGTRLTVT.

The rearrangement uses TRBV28 and TRBJ1-2; D perhaps matches TRBD1 (6 bases). The CDR3 is 14 residues long. Deletions cut 6 bases from V and 4 bases from J, with 15 bases between. CDR1 MDHEN and CDR2 SYDVKM come from the germline V gene. The CDR3 loop is CASRGARGTYGYTF. Written as DNA, the CDR3 is TGTGCCAGCAGGGGGGCGAGGGGAACCTATGGCTACACCTTC.

This chain links TRBV7-9 with TRBJ1-2; TRBD1 might be the D (6 bases). Deletions cut 6 bases from V and 0 bases from J, with 14 bases between. The CDR3 sequence is 15 residues long. CDR1 and CDR2 from the germline V gene are SEHNR and FQNEAQ (reference sequence). CDR3 region: CASRSGTQPNYGYTF. CDR3 DNA sequence: TGTGCCAGCAGATCCGGGACACAACCTAACTATGGCTACACCTTC.

As regards this clone: The junction departs from germline at one end; a sequencing error may be responsible. The rearrangement uses TRBV20-1 and TRBJ1-2; weak D call: TRBD1 (6 bases). This CDR3 has 11 residues. The V gene's germline CDR1 is DFQATT and CDR2 SNEGSKA (reference sequence). This CDR3 reads CSADRNYGYTF. Written as DNA, the CDR3 is TGCAGTGCGGACAGAAACTACGGCTACACCTTC.

This clone was found a few times. The CDR3 DNA is TGTGCCAGCAGCTCCGGGACTAGGGCGCAGTATTTT. It yields the protein CASSSGTRAQYF. V gene TRBV5-6 combines with J gene TRBJ2-3; 8 bases match TRBD2. The germline gives CDR1 SGHDT, CDR2 YYEEEE. With 3 bases clipped from V and 10 bases from J, the junction kept 4 bases outside the gene matches. The CDR3 has 12 residues.

The gene calls are TRBV27 and TRBJ2-1; 8 bases are a match to TRBD1. The CDR3 has 17 amino acids. CDR1 is MNHEY, CDR2 SMNVEV, per germline (reference sequence). V lost 6 bases to trimming and J lost 0 bases; unmatched junction nucleotides: 10. The CDR3 here is CASRRGTGESSYNEQFF. CDR3 coding DNA: TGTGCCAGCAGGCGTGGGACAGGTGAAAGCTCCTACAATGAGCAGTTCTTC.

The chain is built from TRBV4-2 and TRBJ2-7, with 7 bases lining up with TRBD2. Trimming at V came to 0 bases and at J to 3 bases, leaving 5 bases not matched to a gene. Germline V gene lookup returns CDR1 LGHNA and CDR2 YNFKEQ. The CDR3 has 15 residues. The CDR3 sequence: CASSQEGGRVYEQYF. DNA for the CDR3: TGTGCCAGCAGCCAAGAGGGAGGGAGGGTCTACGAGCAGTACTTC.

The gene calls are TRBV7-2 and TRBJ1-3, with D uncertain. CDR1 and CDR2 from the germline V gene are SGHTA and FQGNSA. The CDR3 has 15 amino acids. The V end lost 1 base, the J end lost 0 bases, and 7 bases lay between the germline ends. DNA for the CDR3: TGTGCCAGCAGCTTAGACTCTCCCTCTGGAAACACCATATATTTT. This sequence encodes CASSLDSPSGNTIYF.

The rearrangement uses TRBV18 and TRBJ1-2; possible D gene TRBD1, 5 bases. Germline V gene data show CDR1 as KGHSH and CDR2 as LQKENI. The CDR3 extends over 12 amino acids. The V end lost 4 bases, the J end lost 6 bases, and 9 bases lay between the germline ends. CDR3 sequence reads: CASSRGGDGYTF. The CDR3 DNA follows: TGTGCCAGCTCACGGGGAGGGGATGGCTACACCTTC.

This clone was found a few times. The chain links TRBV4-1 to TRBJ2-7; 11 bases line up with TRBD2. With V trimmed by 5 bases and J by 0 bases, 3 bases remained unmatched. CDR3 length: 15 residues. Germline CDR1 and CDR2: MGHRA and YSYEKL. CDR3 nucleotides: TGCGCCAGCAGCGAGGGACTAGCGGACTCCTACGAGCAGTACTTC. Its protein is CASSEGLADSYEQYF.

CDR3 sequence (DNA): TGTGCCATCAGAGGACAGGGACGGGAGGACACTGAAGCTTTCTTT. This codes for CAIRGQGREDTEAFF. V is TRBV10-3 and J is TRBJ1-1, with 8 nucleotides matching TRBD1. Per the germline V gene, CDR1 is ENHRY and CDR2 is SYGVKD. With 6 bases clipped from V and 3 bases from J, the junction kept 9 bases outside the gene matches. The CDR3 contains 15 residues.

The rearrangement joins TRBV18 to TRBJ1-1, with no clear D. CDR1 KGHSH and CDR2 LQKENI come from the germline V gene. The CDR3 has 12 amino acids. Trimming shortened V by 2 bases and J by 8 bases, and 9 bases separated the two germline ends. The CDR3: CASSPAHPEAFF. In DNA form, the CDR3 reads TGTGCCAGCTCACCAGCACATCCCGAAGCTTTCTTT.

This clone is termed medium-sized. The genes are TRBV5-5 and TRBJ2-7, with TRBD2 matching 9 bases. The CDR3 contains 16 residues. The junction had 8 bases not matched to a gene; V was cut back by 1 base and J by 3 bases. CDR1 is SGHKS, CDR2 YYEKEE, per germline (reference sequence). In nucleotides, the CDR3 is TGTGCCAGCAGCTTGTACTCCAGCGGGAGGTACTACGAGCAGTACTTC. This translates into CASSLYSSGRYYEQYF.

The chain couples TRBV18 to TRBJ2-7, with 11 bases aligning to TRBD2. Germline CDR1 KGHSH, CDR2 LQKENI. Unmatched junction bases numbered 2, after V lost 4 bases and J lost 0 bases. CDR3 length: 15 amino acids. The CDR3 loop is CASSRTSGSSYEQYF. CDR3 sequence (DNA): TGTGCCAGCTCACGTACTAGCGGGAGCTCCTACGAGCAGTACTTC.

CDR3 nucleotides: TGTGCCAGCAGCTTAGTCCGGGACTCCCCTCTCGAGCAGTACTTC. Translated, it gives CASSLVRDSPLEQYF. The chain joins TRBV7-6 to TRBJ2-7; maybe TRBD2 (6 bases). CDR1 is SGHVS and CDR2 is FNYEAQ in the germline V gene. This CDR3 region has 15 residues. Trimming removed 1 base from V and 6 bases from J, with 16 bases in between. Drawing the rest from reference TRBV7-6 and TRBJ2-7, the complete variable domain is GAGVSQSPRYKVTKRGQDVALRCDPISGHVSLYWYRQALGQGPEFLTYFNYEAQQDKSGLPNDRFSAERPEGSISTLTIQRTEQRDSAMYRCASSLVRDSPLEQYFGPGTRLTVT.

The chain couples TRBV6-1 to TRBJ1-5; 8 positions agree with TRBD1. This CDR3 has 15 amino acids. Germline assignment: CDR1 MNHNS and CDR2 SASEGT. Trimming took 4 bases from V and 2 from J; bases not matched to a gene: 4. The DNA for the CDR3 is TGTGCCAGCAGTGCCCCGGGACAGGGCAATCAGCCCCAGCATTTT. It specifies CASSAPGQGNQPQHF.

V usage is TRBV28 and J usage is TRBJ1-2; D might be TRBD1 (6 bases). The V gene lost 3 bases and the J gene lost 2 bases, with 10 bases spanning the gap. Germline V gene data show CDR1 as MDHEN and CDR2 as SYDVKM. The CDR3 is 14 residues long. The CDR3 loop reads CASSFGTGNYGYTF. As DNA, the CDR3 is TGTGCCAGCAGTTTCGGTACAGGGAACTATGGCTACACCTTC.

V usage is TRBV19 and J usage is TRBJ1-1; D is uncertain. The V and J ends lost 9 bases and 5 bases respectively, with 4 bases between them. The CDR3 length is 9 residues. The germline gives CDR1 LNHDA, CDR2 SQIVND (reference sequence). This chain's CDR3 is CARRTEAFF. The CDR3 DNA sequence: TGTGCCAGGCGGACTGAAGCTTTCTTT.

The J gene is TRBJ2-7, the V gene TRBV7-6; 7 bases agree with TRBD2. With V trimmed by 1 base and J by 4 bases, 16 bases remained unmatched. From germline, CDR1 is SGHVS and CDR2 FNYEAQ. The CDR3 spans 18 residues. CDR3 amino acids: CASSLEPVGGSFVYEQYF. The CDR3 coding sequence is TGTGCCAGCAGCTTAGAACCCGTCGGCGGGAGTTTTGTATACGAGCAGTACTTC. Variable domain in full (rest from reference TRBV7-6 and TRBJ2-7): GAGVSQSPRYKVTKRGQDVALRCDPISGHVSLYWYRQALGQGPEFLTYFNYEAQQDKSGLPNDRFSAERPEGSISTLTIQRTEQRDSAMYRCASSLEPVGGSFVYEQYFGPGTRLTVT.

The J gene is TRBJ2-7, the V gene TRBV18, with TRBD2 matching 14 bases. Per the germline V gene, CDR1 is KGHSH and CDR2 is LQKENI. The CDR3 runs 17 residues. Trimming at V came to 3 bases and at J to 0 bases, leaving 4 bases not matched to a gene. The CDR3: CASSPRLAGGLSYEQYF. Here the CDR3 DNA reads TGTGCCAGCTCACCGAGACTAGCGGGAGGGCTCTCCTACGAGCAGTACTTC. The whole variable domain, remainder taken from reference TRBV18 and TRBJ2-7, is NAGVMQNPRHLVRRRGQEARLRCSPMKGHSHVYWYRQLPEEGLKFMVYLQKENIIDESGMPKERFSAEFPKEGPSILRIQQVVRGDSAAYFCASSPRLAGGLSYEQYFGPGTRLTVT.

The chain recombines TRBV18 with TRBJ2-4; the match to TRBD2 covers 10 bases. V lost 6 bases and J lost 1; bases outside the gene matches: 3. CDR3 size: 15 residues. Germline V gene data show CDR1 as KGHSH and CDR2 as LQKENI. The CDR3 spells CASSLSGRAKNIQYF. CDR3 bases: TGTGCCAGCTCCCTTAGCGGGAGGGCCAAAAACATTCAGTACTTC.

The V and J genes are TRBV28 and TRBJ1-2, with D possibly TRBD1 on 6 matching bases. V was cut by 7 bases and J by 7 bases, with 13 bases left in between. Germline V CDR1 and CDR2: MDHEN, SYDVKM. CDR3 length: 12 amino acids. The CDR3 nucleotides are TGTGCCAGCACCGACAGGTTGCGTGGCTACACCTTC. Its translation is CASTDRLRGYTF.

This clone was detected a few times. The chain joins TRBV4-2 to TRBJ1-4; D not certain. The CDR3 contains 16 residues. Germline lookup yields CDR1 LGHNA and CDR2 YNFKEQ. V was pared by 0 bases and J by 4 bases, with 12 bases between. This chain's CDR3 is CASSQDQPGINEKLFF. For the CDR3, the DNA is TGTGCCAGCAGCCAAGATCAACCGGGAATTAATGAAAAACTGTTTTTT.

The V and J genes are TRBV28 and TRBJ2-7; 10 bases match TRBD1. The J segment lost 7 bases and the V segment lost 5 bases, leaving 11 bases of the junction unmatched. Germline V gene data show CDR1 as MDHEN and CDR2 as SYDVKM. This CDR3 has 15 residues. CDR3 sequence reads: CASSPRGTGEWEQYF. The CDR3 DNA reads TGTGCCAGCAGTCCCCGAGGGACAGGGGAATGGGAGCAGTACTTC.